The entry that follows covers one T cell receptor beta chain sequence. The target of this receptor is not known. No qualities accompany the bases; no much larger clone lies one base away. CDR1 and CDR2 were assigned from the germline V gene (reference sequence) as SEHNR and FQNEAQ. The junction carries 7 bases between V and J, which are trimmed by 2 bases and 2 bases respectively. The CDR3 contains 15 residues, cysteine and phenylalanine counted. Of all the DNA, just the CDR3 is kept, 45 bases in frame from base 1. The immunoSEQ Assay, a bias-controlled multiplex PCR, was used to amplify TCRbeta CDR3 regions from genomic DNA. The authors' analysis ran thus. The number of nucleated cells in each sample was estimated from the amplification of reference gene primers within the assay. To quantify the absolute abundance of each unique TCRbeta CDR3 rearrangement, sequence reads were collapsed and filtered. Productive Simpson clonality was computed per sample as the square root of Simpson's diversity index over productive rearrangements. TCRdb stores this immuneACCESS table with in-frame sequences only. Part of the clones is absent; in the studies checked, under half of the shortfall reflects unresolved V genes, and no reason is known for the rest. V, J and clone size were drawn from that table, and D and trimming were deduced from the DNA. A total of over 150,000 clones appear in this sample, around 80% of them only once. Together, the top ten hold 6.5% to 7% of the sample.

Collaborating institutions collected whole blood in K2EDTA tubes following their own protocols. For TCRbeta analysis, collaborators shipped samples as frozen whole blood, isolated PBMCs, or DNA extracted from either of those sample types. The data derive from a study of blood T cell repertoires in COVID-19 (dated by TCRdb to the early 2020s). Looking at the study overall: Collaborator samples came from the United States, Italy and Spain and covered acute and convalescent phases of COVID-19. Where HLA class I and class II types were available, the types were taken from metadata supplied by the sample provider, not from assay-based typing. The samples were drawn from the first 160 participants of the ongoing ImmuneRACE study and from more than 1,000 subjects provided by 6 global collaborators. The repertoires were made available in a free public database intended to serve as a resource for research on the immune response to SARS-CoV-2. Subjects who had been exposed to COVID-19, were actively infected with it, or had recovered from it provided the deeply sampled blood TCRbeta repertoires that made up the dataset. The material from the prospective study consisted of cDNA or gDNA derived from T cells, B-cell-depleted T cells, or PBMCs. Nearly every sample came with metadata listing a de-identified subject ID, COVID-19 status, age in years and sex.

General study outcomes and caveats: The amount of clinical and demographic metadata varied by source and participant and was provided uncurated.

Sequencing was carried out using peripheral blood. This clonotype originated in a human donor with acute or convalescent COVID-19. The donor label of this sample is uncertain. Here the chain combines TRBV7-9 and TRBJ2-6; perhaps TRBD1 is the D gene, with 6 bases matching. The nucleotide sequence reads as follows: TGTGCCAGCAGCTTAAGGGGGACTGGGGCCAACGTCCTGACTTTC. It translates to CASSLRGTGANVLTF.